The present T cell receptor beta chain was sequenced within a study of T cell responses to AZD1222 COVID-19 vaccine. The overall study: Whether given at about 4 or about 12 weeks, second doses were pooled.

About this clone itself: Its antigen is not identified.

Study results and limitations: Unmutated variant regions are reportedly targeted by nearly half of spike-specific TCRs. The study found vaccine-associated CD4 TCRs spanning spike, dominant at 160-218 and 743-854. Most donors were white British and more were female, and clonal diversity was possibly underestimated.

Here immunoSEQ multiplex PCR was the method, and the copy in TCRdb shows in-frame clones only, minus some. The repertoire holds around 140,000 clones, with 90% as singletons. V lost 7 bases and J lost 6, with 5 bases in between. The germline CDR1 and CDR2 sequences are SGHRS and YFSETQ. The length of the CDR3 is 11 residues. Sequences were derived from peripheral blood, sampled on day 0 of AZD1222 vaccination. The rearrangement joins TRBV5-1 to TRBJ1-6; D is undetermined. The TCR comes from an adult in good health. CDR3 loop: CASGPNSPLHF. The CDR3, as DNA: TGCGCCAGCGGACCTAATTCACCCCTCCACTTT.